Each of the 8 T cell receptor beta chains below was sequenced from the same sample in a study of graft-versus-host responses after intestinal transplantation. These receptors have no known antigen. This table comes from immunoSEQ multiplex PCR, and its TCRdb copy is limited to in-frame clones, with some not included. The sample has tens of thousands of clones; just over 90% are singletons. Sequences were derived from unstimulated CD8+ T cells sorted from spleen or lymph node cells, sampled before intestinal transplant. The source of these receptors is a human donor who received an intestinal transplant.

The chain uses TRBV4-1 and TRBJ1-2; D is possibly TRBD1 (5 bases). CDR3 length: 18 residues. Trimming took off 4 bases at V and 1 base at J, with 22 bases between the two ends. CDR1 is MGHRA and CDR2 is YSYEKL in the germline V gene. Here the CDR3 reads CASSPQKFGASNNYGYTF. The CDR3 DNA reads TGCGCCAGCAGCCCGCAGAAGTTTGGGGCCTCAAATAACTATGGCTACACCTTC.

This clone was observed a few times. The gene calls are TRBV6-6 and TRBJ2-7; 7 bases agree with TRBD1. Germline loops: CDR1 MNHNY, CDR2 SVGAGI (reference sequence). V was pared by 8 bases and J by 3 bases, with 10 bases of the junction left unmatched. The CDR3 is made up of 14 amino acids. The CDR3 sequence: CASEFGTADYEQYF. DNA for the CDR3: TGTGCCAGCGAATTCGGGACAGCAGACTACGAGCAGTACTTC.

The chain is built from TRBV30 and TRBJ2-7; D ambiguous. Germline CDR1 is GTSNPN and CDR2 is SVGIG (reference sequence). The V and J ends lost 0 bases and 0 bases respectively, with 12 bases between them. The CDR3 consists of 15 residues. The CDR3 reads CAWSVGAASSYEQYF. The CDR3 coding sequence is TGTGCCTGGAGTGTTGGTGCCGCCAGCTCCTACGAGCAGTACTTC.

V usage is TRBV27 and J usage is TRBJ2-7; a weak D match, TRBD1 (6 bases). This CDR3 has 14 amino acids. Trimming took 6 bases from V and 1 from J, leaving 13 bases between them. Looked up from germline, CDR1 is MNHEY and CDR2 is SMNVEV (reference sequence). For the CDR3, the DNA is TGTGCCAGCAGCGACCCAGGGGAGTCCTACGAGCAGTACTTC. It translates to CASSDPGESYEQYF.

The chain couples TRBV30 to TRBJ2-5; D possibly corresponds to TRBD2 (6 bases). Germline V CDR1 and CDR2: GTSNPN, SVGIG (reference sequence). V gave up 5 bases and J gave up 5 bases, with 15 bases separating them. The CDR3 spans 13 residues. CDR3 sequence (DNA): TGTGCCTGGGGGACGCGGGGTGAGGAGACCCAGTACTTC. Its protein product is CAWGTRGEETQYF.

This clone is a singleton in its sample. CDR3 DNA sequence: TGCAGCGTCGCGCACCTGTCTAGCACAGATACGCAGTATTTT. Its protein product is CSVAHLSSTDTQYF. The rearrangement joins TRBV29-1 to TRBJ2-3; D is uncertain. V was shortened by 6 bases and J by 0 bases, with 13 bases between the two germline ends. Per the germline V gene, CDR1 is SQVTM and CDR2 is ANQGSEA. The CDR3 runs to 14 residues.

The CDR3 is CASSLGASTTYEQYF. The DNA for the CDR3 is TGTGCCAGCAGCTTAGGTGCGTCTACTACCTACGAGCAGTACTTC. The chain recombines TRBV7-2 with TRBJ2-7; D is undetermined. This CDR3 spans 15 amino acids. Trimming removed 1 base at V and 2 bases at J, with 12 bases between. Germline loops: CDR1 SGHTA, CDR2 FQGNSA.

The J gene is TRBJ2-7, the V gene TRBV7-9, with TRBD1 identical over 9 bases. CDR1 and CDR2 from the germline V gene are SEHNR and FQNEAQ (reference sequence). The CDR3 covers 14 residues. V dropped 3 bases and J dropped 1; count of bases not matched to a gene: 1. Written as DNA, the CDR3 is TGTGCCAGCAGCTTTGGGACAGGGTCCTACGAGCAGTACTTC. It specifies CASSFGTGSYEQYF.